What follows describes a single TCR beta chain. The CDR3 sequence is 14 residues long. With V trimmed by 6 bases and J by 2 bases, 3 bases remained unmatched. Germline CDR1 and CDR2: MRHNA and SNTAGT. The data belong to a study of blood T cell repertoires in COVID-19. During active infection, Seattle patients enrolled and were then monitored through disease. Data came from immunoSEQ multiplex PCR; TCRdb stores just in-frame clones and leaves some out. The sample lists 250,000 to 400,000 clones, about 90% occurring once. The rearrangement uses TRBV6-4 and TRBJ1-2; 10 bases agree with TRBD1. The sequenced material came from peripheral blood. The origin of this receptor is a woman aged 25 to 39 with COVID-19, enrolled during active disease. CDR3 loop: CASRATGGNYGYTF. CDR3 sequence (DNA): TGTGCCAGCAGAGCGACAGGGGGCAACTATGGCTACACCTTC.